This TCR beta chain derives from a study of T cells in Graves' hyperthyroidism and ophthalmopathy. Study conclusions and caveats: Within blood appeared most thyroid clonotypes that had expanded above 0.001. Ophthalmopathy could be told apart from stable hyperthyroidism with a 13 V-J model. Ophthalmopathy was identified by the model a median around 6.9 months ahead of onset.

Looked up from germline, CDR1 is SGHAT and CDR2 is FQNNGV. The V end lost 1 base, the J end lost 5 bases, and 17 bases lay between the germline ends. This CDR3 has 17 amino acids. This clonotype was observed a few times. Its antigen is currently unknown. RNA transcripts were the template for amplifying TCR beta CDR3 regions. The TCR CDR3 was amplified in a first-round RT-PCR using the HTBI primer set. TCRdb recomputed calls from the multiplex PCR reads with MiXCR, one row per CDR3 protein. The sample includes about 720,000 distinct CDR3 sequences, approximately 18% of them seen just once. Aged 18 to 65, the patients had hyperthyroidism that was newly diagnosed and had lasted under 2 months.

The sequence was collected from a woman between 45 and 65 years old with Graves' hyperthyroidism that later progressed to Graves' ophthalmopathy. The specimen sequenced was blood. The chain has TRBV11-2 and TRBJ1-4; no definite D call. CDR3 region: CASSLVVPGIQNEKLFF. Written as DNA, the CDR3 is TGTGCCAGCAGCTTAGTGGTACCGGGAATTCAAAATGAAAAACTGTTTTTT.